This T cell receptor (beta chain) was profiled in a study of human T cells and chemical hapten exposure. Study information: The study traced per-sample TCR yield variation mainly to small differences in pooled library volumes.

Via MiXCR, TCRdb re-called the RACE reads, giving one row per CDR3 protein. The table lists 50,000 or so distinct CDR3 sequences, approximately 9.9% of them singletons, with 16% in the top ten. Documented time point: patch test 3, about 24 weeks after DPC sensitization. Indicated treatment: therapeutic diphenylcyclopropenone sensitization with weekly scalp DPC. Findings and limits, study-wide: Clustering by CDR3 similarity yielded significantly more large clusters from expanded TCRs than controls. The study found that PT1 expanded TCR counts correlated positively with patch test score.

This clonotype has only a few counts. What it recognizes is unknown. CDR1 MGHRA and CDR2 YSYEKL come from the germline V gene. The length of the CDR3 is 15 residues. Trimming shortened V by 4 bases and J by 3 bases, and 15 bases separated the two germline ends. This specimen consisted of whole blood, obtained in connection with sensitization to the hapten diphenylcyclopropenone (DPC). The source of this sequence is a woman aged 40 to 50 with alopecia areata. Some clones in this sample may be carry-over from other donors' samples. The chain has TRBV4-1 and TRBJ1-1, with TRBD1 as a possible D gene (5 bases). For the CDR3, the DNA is TGCGCCAGCAGCCTTCAAACAGGCTTGGACACTGAAGCTTTCTTT. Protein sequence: CASSLQTGLDTEAFF.